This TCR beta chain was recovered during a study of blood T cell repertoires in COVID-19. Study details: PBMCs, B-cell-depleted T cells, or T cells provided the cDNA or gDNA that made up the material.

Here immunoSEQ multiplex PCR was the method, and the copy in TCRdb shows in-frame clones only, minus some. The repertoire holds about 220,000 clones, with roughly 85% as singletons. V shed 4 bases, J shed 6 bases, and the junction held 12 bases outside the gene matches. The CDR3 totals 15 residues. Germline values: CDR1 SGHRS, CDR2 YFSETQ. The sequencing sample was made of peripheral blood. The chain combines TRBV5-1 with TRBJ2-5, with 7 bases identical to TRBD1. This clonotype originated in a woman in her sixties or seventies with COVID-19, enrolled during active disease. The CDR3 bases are TGCGCCAGCAGCCTACTACCGACAGGGTTTAAGACCCAGTACTTC. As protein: CASSLLPTGFKTQYF.